The 18 T cell receptor beta chains below were found in one sample sequenced in a study of T cell responses to AZD1222 COVID-19 vaccine (dated by TCRdb to the early 2020s). To prepare the library, the immunoSEQ multiplex PCR assay was applied. The table comes from immuneACCESS by way of TCRdb, which keeps in-frame sequences with V and J called. Part of the clones is missing from these tables; in studies checked, under half for an unresolved V gene and the rest for unknown reasons. This sample comprises fewer than 150,000 clones, around 90% of them detected only once. The top ten constitute under 2.5% of the sample. The time point label of this sample denotes: baseline before first vaccination. Sequenced material: peripheral blood, taken on day 0 of AZD1222 vaccination. These receptors came from an adult in good health.

The chain uses TRBV6-7 and TRBJ1-4; TRBD1 aligns across 8 bases. TRBV6-7 has ORF status, its function being uncertain. Trimming removed 2 bases from V and 7 bases from J; junction bases left unmatched: 9. The CDR3 covers 16 residues. The CDR3 sequence is CASSYRLTGEAEKLFF. CDR3 sequence (DNA): TGTGCCAGCAGTTACAGGTTGACAGGGGAGGCTGAAAAACTGTTTTTT.

This clone was seen ten or more times. The rearrangement links TRBV7-9 to TRBJ2-7; D is possibly TRBD1 or TRBD2 (5 bases each). Germline values: CDR1 SEHNR, CDR2 FQNEAQ (reference sequence). The V and J ends lost 2 bases and 3 bases respectively, with 14 bases between them. This CDR3 is built from 15 residues. The CDR3 loop is CASSLYRDHNYEQYF. The CDR3 nucleotides read TGTGCCAGCAGCTTATACCGGGACCACAACTACGAGCAGTACTTC.

This clone has just one count. This chain links TRBV19 with TRBJ1-2, with D unclear. Germline V gene sequence: CDR1 LNHDA, CDR2 SQIVND (reference sequence). This CDR3 is 11 amino acids long. Trimming shortened V by 7 bases and J by 2 bases, and 5 bases separated the two germline ends. CDR3 protein: CASTSNYGYTF. DNA of the CDR3: TGTGCCAGTACGAGCAACTATGGCTACACCTTC.

The rearrangement joins TRBV19 to TRBJ2-5, with TRBD2 as a possible D gene (6 bases). The CDR3 is 14 amino acids. V lost 10 bases, J lost 3 bases, and 18 bases lay in between. Germline-derived CDR1 and CDR2 are LNHDA and SQIVND (reference sequence). CDR3 sequence (DNA): TGTGCCAACCCGCGATGGGGCGGGGAAGAGACCCAGTACTTC. Encoded protein: CANPRWGGEETQYF. Complete variable domain (other parts from reference TRBV19 and TRBJ2-5): DGGITQSPKYLFRKEGQNVTLSCEQNLNHDAMYWYRQDPGQGLRLIYYSQIVNDFQKGDIAEGYSVSREKKESFPLTVTSAQKNPTAFYLCANPRWGGEETQYFGPGTRLLVL.

The chain links TRBV5-1 to TRBJ2-2; TRBD2 matches 7 bases. The CDR3 spans 16 residues. The germline gives CDR1 SGHRS, CDR2 YFSETQ. After removal of 4 bases from V and 0 bases from J, the junction contained 6 bases not matched to a gene. This CDR3 is CASSPAGRTNTGELFF. In DNA form, the CDR3 reads TGCGCCAGCAGCCCCGCCGGGAGGACGAACACCGGGGAGCTGTTTTTT. The full variable domain, with the rest looked up from reference TRBV5-1 and TRBJ2-2, is KAGVTQTPRYLIKTRGQQVTLSCSPISGHRSVSWYQQTPGQGLQFLFEYFSETQRNKGNFPGRFSGRQFSNSRSEMNVSTLELGDSALYLCASSPAGRTNTGELFFGEGSRLTVL.

J is TRBJ1-1 and V is TRBV6-2 or TRBV6-3; TRBD1 might be the D (6 bases). CDR1 is MNHEY, CDR2 SVGEGT, per germline. V dropped 4 bases and J dropped 3 bases, with 15 bases sitting between them. This CDR3 has 15 amino acids. The CDR3 sequence: CASSSHRARDTEAFF. The CDR3 nucleotides read TGTGCCAGCAGTTCTCACAGGGCCCGCGACACTGAAGCTTTCTTT.

V gene TRBV7-9 combines with J gene TRBJ1-6; D is ambiguous. V lost 5 bases and J lost 6, with 11 bases in between. The germline V gene has CDR1 SEHNR and CDR2 FQNEAQ (reference sequence). CDR3 size: 14 residues. CDR3 protein: CASSPPGTNSPLHF. The CDR3 bases are TGTGCCAGCAGCCCTCCGGGCACTAATTCACCCCTCCACTTT.

This chain connects TRBV9 to TRBJ2-7; 7 bases map to TRBD2. V was clipped by 4 bases and J by 2 bases; unmatched bases: 6. CDR1 is SGDLS and CDR2 is YYNGEE in the germline V gene. The length of the CDR3 is 14 residues. CDR3 region: CASSKAGNTYEQYF. CDR3 in DNA: TGTGCCAGCAGCAAAGCGGGGAACACCTACGAGCAGTACTTC.

This sequence joins TRBV7-2 and TRBJ2-7, with 14 bases matching TRBD2. Trimming cost V 4 bases and J 0 bases; bases outside gene matches: 8. In germline, CDR1 is SGHTA, CDR2 FQGNSA. The CDR3 consists of 18 residues. As DNA, the CDR3 is TGTGCCAGCAGCTCACGGACTAGCGGGAGGCCAAGCTCCTACGAGCAGTACTTC. It codes for CASSSRTSGRPSSYEQYF.

V gene TRBV7-2 combines with J gene TRBJ1-2; TRBD1 agrees at 10 bases. The CDR3 extends over 17 amino acids. The germline gives CDR1 SGHTA, CDR2 FQGNSA. J was trimmed by 1 base and V by 4 bases; bases with no gene match: 9. The DNA of the CDR3 is TGTGCCAGCAGCTCTCCTCCGGGACAGGGGTTTAACTATGGCTACACCTTC. Protein sequence: CASSSPPGQGFNYGYTF.

This chain links TRBV28 with TRBJ1-2; perhaps TRBD1 as D (5 bases). Trimming cost V 7 bases and J 4 bases, with 22 bases left between them. Germline lookup yields CDR1 MDHEN and CDR2 SYDVKM. This CDR3 comprises 16 residues. CDR3 sequence reads: CASIGVSTGSPYGYTF. CDR3 DNA sequence: TGTGCCAGCATTGGGGTCAGTACAGGATCTCCCTATGGCTACACCTTC.

J is TRBJ1-2 and V is TRBV12-3 or TRBV12-4, with TRBD1 as a possible D gene (5 bases). The V gene lost 6 bases and the J gene lost 1 base, with 9 bases spanning the gap. The CDR3 loop spans 13 amino acids. The CDR3 DNA reads TGTGCCAGCAGCCTGACAGTTAACTATGGCTACACCTTC. It codes for CASSLTVNYGYTF.

This chain links TRBV7-2 with TRBJ2-1; D is perhaps TRBD2 (5 bases). V lost 2 bases to trimming and J lost 2 bases, with 10 bases between them. Germline V gives CDR1 SGHTA, CDR2 FQGNSA. The CDR3 is 15 residues long. Written as DNA, the CDR3 is TGTGCCAGCAGCTTACTAAGCGGCGCCTACAATGAGCAGTTCTTC. Amino acids: CASSLLSGAYNEQFF.

The chain uses TRBV7-9 and TRBJ2-7; D possibly uses TRBD1 or TRBD2 (5 bases each). The CDR3 covers 15 residues. Trimming shortened V by 5 bases and J by 0 bases, and 14 bases separated the two germline ends. The germline V gene encodes CDR1 SEHNR and CDR2 FQNEAQ (reference sequence). The CDR3 sequence: CASSPSEGPSYEQYF. Here the CDR3 DNA reads TGTGCCAGCAGCCCCAGTGAGGGGCCCTCCTACGAGCAGTACTTC.

The rearrangement joins TRBV5-4 to TRBJ2-1, with 7 bases aligning to TRBD1. Per the germline V gene, CDR1 is SGHNT and CDR2 is YYREEE (reference sequence). The CDR3 contains 14 residues. Losses at the gene ends were 4 bases for V and 2 bases for J; bases not matched to a gene: 3. CDR3 in DNA: TGTGCCAGCAGCCAGGGGGACACCTACAATGAGCAGTTCTTC. This codes for CASSQGDTYNEQFF.

V and J are TRBV12-3 or TRBV12-4 and TRBJ1-2; tentatively, D is TRBD1 (6 bases). Between the trimmed V and J ends, which lost 8 bases and 4 bases, there was a span of 11 bases. The CDR3 runs 12 residues. The CDR3: CASGRGIYGYTF. The CDR3 coding sequence is TGTGCCAGCGGTAGGGGGATCTATGGCTACACCTTC.

The chain has TRBV6-5 and TRBJ2-7, with unresolved D. The CDR3 runs to 15 residues. Germline V gene sequence: CDR1 MNHEY, CDR2 SVGAGI. With 7 bases removed from V and 4 bases from J, the gap between germline ends came to 20 bases. In nucleotides, the CDR3 is TGTGCCAGCACCGGCAGGACCCAGAACCTGTACGAGCAGTACTTC. Amino acid sequence: CASTGRTQNLYEQYF.

The chain uses TRBV5-6 and TRBJ2-7, with a possible D match to TRBD1 (5 bases). This CDR3 contains 13 residues. Per the germline V gene, CDR1 is SGHDT and CDR2 is YYEEEE. Trimming took 5 bases from V and 0 from J, leaving 9 bases between them. CDR3 region: CASSFQGSYEQYF. The CDR3 DNA follows: TGTGCCAGCAGTTTCCAGGGCTCCTACGAGCAGTACTTC.